This is a list of T cell receptor beta chains from one sample in a study of blood T cell repertoires in COVID-19. The assay was immunoSEQ multiplex PCR, and TCRdb's table has in-frame clones only and misses some. The table lists over 120,000 clones, around 81% of them singletons. Material: peripheral blood. The receptors come from a human donor in a cohort sampled during active COVID-19. The CDR3 runs from the conserved cysteine through the conserved F or W. A D gene is named only where the DNA matches it firmly. Clone size is stated in some rows and not others, as once, few, many or a class when expanded.

CDR3nt	CDR3aa	abundance	d_gene	v_gene	j_gene
TGCGCCAGCAGCTACTTAGCGGGCGACACCGGGGAGCTGTTTTTT	CASSYLAGDTGELFF	once	TRBD2	TRBV4-3	TRBJ2-2
TGTGCCAGCAGTGATCGGAACAGGGGCACTGAAGCTTTCTTT	CASSDRNRGTEAFF	NA	TRBD1	TRBV2	TRBJ1-1
TGCGCCAGCAGCCCTTCCGGGACAGGTTCACCCGAGCAGTACTTC	CASSPSGTGSPEQYF	NA	TRBD1	TRBV4-3	TRBJ2-7
TGTGCCAGCAGTTTCACACCGGCCGGGTCCTGGGAAGAGACCCAGTACTTC	CASSFTPAGSWEETQYF	NA	NA	TRBV6-2/TRBV6-3	TRBJ2-5
TGTGCCAGCAGCCCTGGACTAGCGAGAACCGGGGAGCTGTTTTTT	CASSPGLARTGELFF	NA	TRBD2	TRBV11-3	TRBJ2-2
TGTGCCAGCAGCAGCACTAGGACTAGCGGGAGCTCCTACGAGCAGTACTTC	CASSSTRTSGSSYEQYF	NA	TRBD2	TRBV5-6	TRBJ2-7
TGTGCCAGCAGCTCCGGGGTAGCCTACGAGCAGTACTTC	CASSSGVAYEQYF	NA	NA	TRBV7-2	TRBJ2-7
TGTGCCAGCAGTCCTGTAGCGGACTCCTACGAGCAGTACTTC	CASSPVADSYEQYF	NA	NA	TRBV4-2	TRBJ2-7
TGTGCCAGCTCTCCCAGGGGATACGCCTACGAGCAGTACTTC	CASSPRGYAYEQYF	NA	NA	TRBV9	TRBJ2-7
TGCGCCAGCAGCTTGGCAGGGGGTGACACTGAAGCTTTCTTT	CASSLAGGDTEAFF	NA	TRBD1	TRBV5-1	TRBJ1-1
TGTGCCAGCAGCCAAATCGCGGGGGAAGAGACCCAGTACTTC	CASSQIAGEETQYF	NA	TRBD2	TRBV3-1/TRBV3-2	TRBJ2-5
TGTGCCAGCAGACCCGGACAGATCTATGGCTACACCTTC	CASRPGQIYGYTF	NA	NA	TRBV5-8	TRBJ1-2
TGTGCCAGCAGGATCTCGGACGGGATATCCTACGAGCAGTACTTC	CASRISDGISYEQYF	few	NA	TRBV27	TRBJ2-7
TGTGCCAGCAGCGTGGGGGGACTAGACTACGAGCAGTACTTC	CASSVGGLDYEQYF	NA	TRBD2	TRBV9	TRBJ2-7
TGTGCCAGCAGCCACGCGGGAGGATGGAACGAGCAGTACTTC	CASSHAGGWNEQYF	once	TRBD2	TRBV3-1/TRBV3-2	TRBJ2-7
TGTGCCAGCATGGCCGGGAGGGCCTCCAACGAGCAGTACTTC	CASMAGRASNEQYF	NA	TRBD2	TRBV28	TRBJ2-7
TGTGCCAGCAGCGCAAACAGGGAGACTGGTACCTACGAGCAGTACTTC	CASSANRETGTYEQYF	NA	NA	TRBV9	TRBJ2-7
TGTGCCATCAGTAGAGAGGGGGCCTACGAGCAGTACTTC	CAISREGAYEQYF	NA	NA	TRBV10-3	TRBJ2-7
TGTGCCACCAGTCCGTCCCCAGTGTTGGGGGGGACCCTAAACATTCAGTACTTC	CATSPSPVLGGTLNIQYF	once	TRBD2	TRBV24-1	TRBJ2-4
TGTGCCAGCAGTGTGGAGGCCGGGGAAAACATTCAGTACTTC	CASSVEAGENIQYF	NA	NA	TRBV2	TRBJ2-4
TGTGCCAGCAGTCCAGCTCCGGGGACAGGGGAAGATACGCAGTATTTT	CASSPAPGTGEDTQYF	NA	TRBD1	TRBV27	TRBJ2-3
TGTGCCAGCAGCCCCGGACTAGCGGGAGACGGGGAGCTGTTTTTT	CASSPGLAGDGELFF	NA	TRBD2	TRBV7-7	TRBJ2-2
TGTGCCAGAAGCTTAGTTGATCGACAGCCAAAAGATGAAAAACTGTTTTTT	CARSLVDRQPKDEKLFF	NA	NA	TRBV5-3	TRBJ1-4
TGTGCCAGCAGCTTCGACAGGATCCAAGAGACCCAGTACTTC	CASSFDRIQETQYF	NA	NA	TRBV5-6	TRBJ2-5
TGTGCCAGCAGCAAAAGACCCCGGGACTCCTACAATGAGCAGTTCTTC	CASSKRPRDSYNEQFF	NA	NA	TRBV7-6	TRBJ2-1
TGTGCCAGCAGCTGGGGGCAGCCGATCTCTGGAAACACCATATATTTT	CASSWGQPISGNTIYF	NA	NA	TRBV5-6	TRBJ1-3